This is a list of T cell receptor beta chains from one sample in a study of T cell changes during pregnancy in multiple sclerosis. The method was immunoSEQ multiplex PCR; TCRdb's version includes in-frame clones alone and lacks a portion of them. Seen here are tens of thousands of clones, 85% to 95% observed once, and the top ten hold 2.5% to 3.5%. The input for sequencing was peripheral blood, taken in the third trimester of pregnancy. The origin of the receptors is a female donor in good health, enrolled as a control in a pregnancy study. The CDR3 runs from the conserved cysteine through the conserved F or W. The D gene is left open where the match is weak. Clone sizes are given selectively: once, few, many, or a class where the clone is expanded.

NA	TRBV6-1	TRBJ1-6	NA	TGTGCCAGCAGTGAACGGGGAGGCTCCTATAATTCACCCCTCCACTTT	CASSERGGSYNSPLHF
TRBD2	TRBV5-4	TRBJ2-5	once	TGTGCCTCTCATGGGACTAGCGCCTACTTAGAGACCCAGTACTTC	CASHGTSAYLETQYF
NA	TRBV27	TRBJ2-1	NA	TGTGCCAGCAGGCCTTTTTCTCTGGCCGCCTACAATGAGCAGTTCTTC	CASRPFSLAAYNEQFF
NA	TRBV18	TRBJ2-5	NA	TGTGCCAGCTCACCCGTGGACACCCAAGAGACCCAGTACTTC	CASSPVDTQETQYF
TRBD2	TRBV19	TRBJ2-3	once	TGTGCCAGCAAACTAGCGGGGGATGCAGATACGCAGTATTTT	CASKLAGDADTQYF
TRBD2	TRBV6-1	TRBJ2-1	once	TGTGCCAGCAGACCACTAGCGGTGACCTACAATGAGCAGTTCTTC	CASRPLAVTYNEQFF
NA	TRBV4-3	TRBJ1-2	NA	TGCGCCAGCAGCCAAGATGCCATGAACTCGTTTGGCTACACCTTC	CASSQDAMNSFGYTF
NA	TRBV18	TRBJ2-5	NA	TGTGCCAGCTCACCACGGTGGACTCAGCAAGAGACCCAGTACTTC	CASSPRWTQQETQYF
NA	TRBV23-1	TRBJ1-5	NA	TGCGCCAGCAGCCAAACAAGCGACAATCAGCCCCAGCATTTT	CASSQTSDNQPQHF
NA	TRBV5-1	TRBJ2-7	NA	TGCGCCAGCAGCTTGGGTACAGCATCCTACGAGCAGTACTTC	CASSLGTASYEQYF
NA	TRBV7-6	TRBJ2-3	NA	TGTGCCAGCAGCTTCGCGGGGGCGGGCACAGATACGCAGTATTTT	CASSFAGAGTDTQYF
NA	TRBV10-3	TRBJ2-7	NA	TGTGCCATCAGTTCGGACACCTACGAGCAGTACTTC	CAISSDTYEQYF
NA	TRBV6-1	TRBJ2-7	NA	TGTGCCAGCAGAACTAGCAGGGACTACGAGCAGTACTTC	CASRTSRDYEQYF
NA	TRBV6-6	TRBJ2-1	NA	TGTGCCAGCAGTTTTACAGGGACGAAGAATGAGCAGTTCTTC	CASSFTGTKNEQFF
NA	TRBV7-8	TRBJ1-6	NA	TGTGCCAGCAGCCCATCCGGGGTCGATAATTCACCCCTCCACTTT	CASSPSGVDNSPLHF
TRBD1	TRBV4-1	TRBJ1-3	NA	TGCGCCAGCAGCCAGGGTCCTCGGCCAGGGGGAAGGACCATATATTTT	CASSQGPRPGGRTIYF
NA	TRBV14	TRBJ2-3	NA	TGTGCCAGCAGCTACACAGATACGCAGTATTTT	CASSYTDTQYF
TRBD1	TRBV30	TRBJ2-3	NA	TGTGCCTGGAGGGCCGGCCGGGACAGGGGAGATACGCAGTATTTT	CAWRAGRDRGDTQYF
TRBD2	TRBV2	TRBJ2-2	many	TGTGCCAGCAGTGTAGGACTAGCGCCCGGGGAGCTGTTTTTT	CASSVGLAPGELFF
NA	TRBV6-1	TRBJ1-2	NA	TGTGCCAGCAGCCCAGGGGTAAACTATGGCTACACCTTC	CASSPGVNYGYTF
TRBD2	TRBV29-1	TRBJ2-1	NA	TGCAGCGTATCCGGGACTACTGTCGGGGAGCAGTTCTTC	CSVSGTTVGEQFF
NA	TRBV28	TRBJ1-6	NA	TGTGCCAGCAGCATCTCTCGGCAGGGGATAAGGAAAGGTTCACCCCTCCACTTT	CASSISRQGIRKGSPLHF
NA	TRBV5-4	TRBJ2-7	NA	TGTGCCAGCAGCTTTGCGGGAAACTACGAGCAGTACTTC	CASSFAGNYEQYF
NA	TRBV20-1	TRBJ1-1	few	TGCAGTGCAAGTGGGGAGACTGAAGCTTTCTTT	CSASGETEAFF
TRBD2	TRBV5-1	TRBJ2-1	NA	TGCGCCAGCAGCTTCCGGCCGGCGGGGGGCCGCTCCTACAATGAGCAGTTCTTC	CASSFRPAGGRSYNEQFF
NA	TRBV6-1	TRBJ1-6	NA	TGTGCCAGCAGTCAGGGGTTTAATTCACCCCTCCACTTT	CASSQGFNSPLHF
NA	TRBV23-1	TRBJ1-6	NA	TGCGCCAGCAGCCAGACATCACTCACTTACTCCTATAATTCACCCCTCCACTTT	CASSQTSLTYSYNSPLHF
NA	TRBV11-2	TRBJ1-2	NA	TGTGCCAGCAGCCGGATTAGCCAGTGGGGCTACACCTTC	CASSRISQWGYTF
NA	TRBV4-3	TRBJ1-2	NA	TGCGCCAGCAGCCAAGACCGGACAGAACGGGTGTTTGGCTACACCTTC	CASSQDRTERVFGYTF
TRBD2	TRBV19	TRBJ2-5	NA	TGTGCCAGTAGCCGGGAGGGCCAAGAGACCCAGTACTTC	CASSREGQETQYF
NA	TRBV27	TRBJ1-1	few	TGTGCCAGCAGTTTAAAGCCGAACACTGAAGCTTTCTTT	CASSLKPNTEAFF
NA	TRBV10-3	TRBJ1-2	NA	TGTGCCATCAGTGAGTCGGCGGACAGTGGATATGGCTACACCTTC	CAISESADSGYGYTF
TRBD1	TRBV9	TRBJ1-2	NA	TGTGCCAGCAGCGTAGCTGGGCAGGGGGTGGGAGGCTACACCTTC	CASSVAGQGVGGYTF
NA	TRBV14	TRBJ1-2	once	TGTGCCAGCAGATCCGACGGGTCCCTTTATGGCTACACCTTC	CASRSDGSLYGYTF
TRBD1	TRBV10-2	TRBJ1-5	NA	TGCGCCAGCAGAGCCGGGACAGGGAATCAGCCCCAGCATTTT	CASRAGTGNQPQHF
TRBD2	TRBV6-6	TRBJ2-3	NA	TGTGCCACCTTAGAGACTAGCGGCTTCACAGATACGCAGTATTTT	CATLETSGFTDTQYF
NA	TRBV5-4	TRBJ1-6	NA	TGTGCCAGCAGCTTGGAAGGGGATTCACCCCTCCACTTT	CASSLEGDSPLHF
TRBD2	TRBV13	TRBJ2-3	NA	TGTGCCAGCAGCCCATGGGGACTAGCGGGACGCACAGATACGCAGTATTTT	CASSPWGLAGRTDTQYF
NA	TRBV6-5	TRBJ1-2	NA	TGTGCCAGCAGTTACAGGGGAGGGGATGGCTACACCTTC	CASSYRGGDGYTF
TRBD1	TRBV2	TRBJ2-3	NA	TGTGCCAGTACCACGGGGACAGGCACAGATACGCAGTATTTT	CASTTGTGTDTQYF
TRBD1	TRBV2	TRBJ1-1	NA	TGTGCCAGCAGTGAAGCACCTAGGACAGGGGGAACTGAAGCTTTCTTT	CASSEAPRTGGTEAFF
TRBD1	TRBV5-6	TRBJ1-1	NA	TGTGCCAGCAGGGCGGCGGTAGGGGGCGGTGGTGAAGCTTTCTTT	CASRAAVGGGGEAFF
NA	TRBV19	TRBJ2-7	NA	TGTGCCAGTAGTATCACAGGGCGAAACGAGCAGTACTTC	CASSITGRNEQYF
NA	TRBV15	TRBJ1-3	NA	TGTGCCACCAGCAGCGTCAGGGACACCATATATTTT	CATSSVRDTIYF
TRBD2	TRBV9	TRBJ2-1	NA	TGTGCCAGCAGCGACAAGCGGGGCACCTACAATGAGCAGTTCTTC	CASSDKRGTYNEQFF
TRBD1	TRBV19	TRBJ1-2	NA	TGTGCCAGTAGAAGGACAGGGGCTGGTTATGGCTACACCTTC	CASRRTGAGYGYTF
NA	TRBV27	TRBJ1-2	NA	TGTGCCAGCAGTTTATCCCTCGGTACGGGGGTAAGCGATGGCTACACCTTC	CASSLSLGTGVSDGYTF
NA	TRBV2	TRBJ1-6	NA	TGTGCCAGCAGGGAATTTGGCCAGGGTGGTTCACCCCTCCACTTT	CASREFGQGGSPLHF
NA	TRBV6-1	TRBJ2-7	NA	TGTGCCAGCAGTGTTGGAGTGTCTAGCTACGAGCAGTACTTC	CASSVGVSSYEQYF
TRBD2	TRBV6-1	TRBJ2-7	once	TGTGCCAGCGGGACTAGCGGCTCCTCCTACGAGCAGTACTTC	CASGTSGSSYEQYF
NA	TRBV18	TRBJ2-7	NA	TGTGCCAGCTCACGAGCAGGGATGGAGAACGAGCAGTACTTC	CASSRAGMENEQYF
NA	TRBV27	TRBJ2-3	NA	TGTGCCAGCAGTTTAAGTCCAGGGATAGATACGCAGTATTTT	CASSLSPGIDTQYF
NA	TRBV19	TRBJ2-7	NA	TGTGCCAGTAGTACGAACAGGGACTACGAGCAGTACTTC	CASSTNRDYEQYF
NA	TRBV27	TRBJ2-3	NA	TGTGCCAGCAGTTTAGCGATTTGGGGGACTAGCACAGATACGCAGTATTTT	CASSLAIWGTSTDTQYF
NA	TRBV6-5	TRBJ2-5	NA	TGTGCCAGCAGTACCCAGGGGTACCAAGAGACCCAGTACTTC	CASSTQGYQETQYF